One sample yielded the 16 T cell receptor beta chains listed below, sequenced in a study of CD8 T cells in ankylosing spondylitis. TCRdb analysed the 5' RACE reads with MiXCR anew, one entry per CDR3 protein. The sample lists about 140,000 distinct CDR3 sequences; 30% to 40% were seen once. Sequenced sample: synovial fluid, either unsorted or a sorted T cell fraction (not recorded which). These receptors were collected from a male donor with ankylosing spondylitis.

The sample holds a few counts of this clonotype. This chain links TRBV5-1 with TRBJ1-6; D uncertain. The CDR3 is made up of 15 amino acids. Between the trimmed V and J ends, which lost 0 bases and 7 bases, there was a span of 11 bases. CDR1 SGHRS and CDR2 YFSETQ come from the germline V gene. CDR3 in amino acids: CASSLDGQRNSPLHF. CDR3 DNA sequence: TGCGCCAGCAGCTTGGACGGCCAGAGGAATTCACCCCTCCACTTT.

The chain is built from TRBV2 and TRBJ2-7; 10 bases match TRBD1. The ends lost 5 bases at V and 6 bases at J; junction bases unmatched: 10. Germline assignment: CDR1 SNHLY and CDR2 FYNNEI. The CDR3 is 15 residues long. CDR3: CASSTRRTGGSEQYF. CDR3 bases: TGTGCCAGCAGTACACGCCGGACAGGGGGGAGCGAGCAGTACTTC.

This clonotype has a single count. The CDR3 coding sequence is TGCAGTGCCACTTTGACGGGTTTAAGCACAGATACGCAGTATTTT. Protein: CSATLTGLSTDTQYF. The J gene is TRBJ2-3, the V gene TRBV20-1; D uncertain. The CDR3 extends over 15 amino acids. V was clipped by 6 bases and J by 0 bases, with 16 bases between them. The germline CDR1 and CDR2 sequences are DFQATT and SNEGSKA (reference sequence).

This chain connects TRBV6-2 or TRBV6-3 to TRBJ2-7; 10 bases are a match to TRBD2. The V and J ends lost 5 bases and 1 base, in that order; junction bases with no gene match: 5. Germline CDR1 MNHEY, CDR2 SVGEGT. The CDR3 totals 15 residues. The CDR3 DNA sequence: TGTGCCAGCAGTAATAGCGGGAGGTTTTCCTACGAGCAGTACTTC. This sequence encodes CASSNSGRFSYEQYF.

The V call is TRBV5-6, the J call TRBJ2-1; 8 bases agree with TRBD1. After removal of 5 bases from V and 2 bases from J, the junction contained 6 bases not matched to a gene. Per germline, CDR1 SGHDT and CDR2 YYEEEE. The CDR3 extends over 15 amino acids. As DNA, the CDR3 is TGTGCCAGCAGTTACCAGGGGGCGACCTACAATGAGCAGTTCTTC. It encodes CASSYQGATYNEQFF.

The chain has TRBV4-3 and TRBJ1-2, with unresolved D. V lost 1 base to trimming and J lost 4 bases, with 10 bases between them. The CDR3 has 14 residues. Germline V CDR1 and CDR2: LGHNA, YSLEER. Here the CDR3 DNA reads TGCGCCAGCAGCCAAGCCTTAAGCGCCTATGGCTACACCTTC. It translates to CASSQALSAYGYTF.

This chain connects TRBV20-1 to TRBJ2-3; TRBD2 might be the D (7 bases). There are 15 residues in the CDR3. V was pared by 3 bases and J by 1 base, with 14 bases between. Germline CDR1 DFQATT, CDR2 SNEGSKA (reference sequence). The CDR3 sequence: CSARRTGGGTDTQYF. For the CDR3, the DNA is TGCAGTGCTAGGAGGACGGGGGGCGGCACAGATACGCAGTATTTT.

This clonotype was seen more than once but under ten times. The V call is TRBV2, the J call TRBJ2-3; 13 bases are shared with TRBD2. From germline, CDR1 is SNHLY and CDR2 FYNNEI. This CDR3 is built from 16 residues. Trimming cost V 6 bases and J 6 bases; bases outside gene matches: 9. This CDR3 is CASSAGLAGVGDTQYF. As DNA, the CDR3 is TGTGCCAGCAGCGCCGGACTAGCGGGAGTCGGGGATACGCAGTATTTT.

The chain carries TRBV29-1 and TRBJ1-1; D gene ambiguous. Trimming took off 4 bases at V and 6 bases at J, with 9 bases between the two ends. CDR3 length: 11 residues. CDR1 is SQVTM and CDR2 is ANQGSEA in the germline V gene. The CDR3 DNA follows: TGCAGCGTTGGGGCTTACGCTGAAGCTTTCTTT. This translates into CSVGAYAEAFF. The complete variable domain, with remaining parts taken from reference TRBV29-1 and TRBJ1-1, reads SAVISQKPSRDICQRGTSLTIQCQVDSQVTMMFWYRQQPGQSLTLIATANQGSEATYESGFVIDKFPISRPNLTFSTLTVSNMSPEDSSIYLCSVGAYAEAFFGQGTRLTVV.

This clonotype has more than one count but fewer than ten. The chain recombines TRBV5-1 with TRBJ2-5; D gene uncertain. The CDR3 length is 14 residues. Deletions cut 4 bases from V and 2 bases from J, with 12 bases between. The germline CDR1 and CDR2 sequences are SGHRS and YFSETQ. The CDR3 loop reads CASSVGNSQETQYF. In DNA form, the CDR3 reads TGCGCCAGCAGCGTAGGTAATTCTCAAGAGACCCAGTACTTC.

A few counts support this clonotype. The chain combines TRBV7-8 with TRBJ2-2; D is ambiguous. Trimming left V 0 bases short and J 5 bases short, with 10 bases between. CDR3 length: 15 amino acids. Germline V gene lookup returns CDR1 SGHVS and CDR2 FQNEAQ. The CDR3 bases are TGTGCCAGCAGCTTAGCGTTCCGGCCTACCGGGGAGCTGTTTTTT. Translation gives CASSLAFRPTGELFF. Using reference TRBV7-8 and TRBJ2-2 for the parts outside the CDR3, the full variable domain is GAGVSQSPRYKVAKRGQDVALRCDPISGHVSLFWYQQALGQGPEFLTYFQNEAQLDKSGLPSDRFFAERPEGSVSTLKIQRTQQEDSAVYLCASSLAFRPTGELFFGEGSRLTVL.

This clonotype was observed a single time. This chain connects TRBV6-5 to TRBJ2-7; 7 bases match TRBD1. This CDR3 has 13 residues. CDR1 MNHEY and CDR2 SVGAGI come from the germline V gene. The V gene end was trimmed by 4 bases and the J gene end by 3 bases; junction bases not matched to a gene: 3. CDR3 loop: CASSFPGGYEQYF. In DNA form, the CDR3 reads TGTGCCAGCAGTTTTCCAGGGGGCTACGAGCAGTACTTC.

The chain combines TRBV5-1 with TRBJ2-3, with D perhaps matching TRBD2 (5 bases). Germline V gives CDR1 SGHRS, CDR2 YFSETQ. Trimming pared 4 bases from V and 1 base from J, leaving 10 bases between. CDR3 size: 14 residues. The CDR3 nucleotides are TGCGCCAGCAGCCTCAACGGGGGCACAGATACGCAGTATTTT. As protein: CASSLNGGTDTQYF.

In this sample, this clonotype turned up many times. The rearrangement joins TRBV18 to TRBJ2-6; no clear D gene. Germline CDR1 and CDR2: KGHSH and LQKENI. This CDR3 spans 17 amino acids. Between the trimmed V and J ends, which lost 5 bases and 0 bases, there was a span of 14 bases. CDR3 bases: TGTGCCAGCTCAACCTCAATCCAGGCCTCTGGGGCCAACGTCCTGACTTTC. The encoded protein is CASSTSIQASGANVLTF. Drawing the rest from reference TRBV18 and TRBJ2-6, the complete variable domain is NAGVMQNPRHLVRRRGQEARLRCSPMKGHSHVYWYRQLPEEGLKFMVYLQKENIIDESGMPKERFSAEFPKEGPSILRIQQVVRGDSAAYFCASSTSIQASGANVLTFGAGSRLTVL.

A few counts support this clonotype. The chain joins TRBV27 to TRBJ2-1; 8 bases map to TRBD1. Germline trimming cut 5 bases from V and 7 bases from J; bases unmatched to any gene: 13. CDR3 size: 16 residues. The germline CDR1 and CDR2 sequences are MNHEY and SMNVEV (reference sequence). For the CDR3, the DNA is TGTGCCAGCAGTCTCAGATGGACAGGGAGTTCGAATGAGCAGTTCTTC. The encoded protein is CASSLRWTGSSNEQFF.

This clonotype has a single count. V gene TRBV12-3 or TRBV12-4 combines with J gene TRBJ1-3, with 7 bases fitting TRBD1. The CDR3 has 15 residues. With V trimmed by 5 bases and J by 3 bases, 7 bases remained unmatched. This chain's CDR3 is CASSPLDRDGNTIYF. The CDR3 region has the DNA TGTGCCAGCAGTCCCCTCGACAGGGATGGAAACACCATATATTTT.